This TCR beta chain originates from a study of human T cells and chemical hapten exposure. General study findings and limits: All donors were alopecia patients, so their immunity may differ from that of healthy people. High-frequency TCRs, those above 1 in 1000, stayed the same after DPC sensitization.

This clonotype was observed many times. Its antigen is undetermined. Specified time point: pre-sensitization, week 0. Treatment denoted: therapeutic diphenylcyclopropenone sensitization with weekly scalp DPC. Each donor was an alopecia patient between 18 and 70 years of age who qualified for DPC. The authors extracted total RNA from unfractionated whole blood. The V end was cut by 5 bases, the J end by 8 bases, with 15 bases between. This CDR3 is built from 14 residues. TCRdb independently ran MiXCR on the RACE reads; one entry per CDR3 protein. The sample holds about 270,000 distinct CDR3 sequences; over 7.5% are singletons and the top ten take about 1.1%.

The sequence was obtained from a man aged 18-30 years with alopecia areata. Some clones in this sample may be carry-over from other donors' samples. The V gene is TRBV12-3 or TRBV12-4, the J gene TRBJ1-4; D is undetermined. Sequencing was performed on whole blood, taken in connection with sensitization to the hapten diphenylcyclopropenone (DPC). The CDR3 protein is CASSPWTGGEKLFF. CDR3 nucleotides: TGTGCCAGCAGTCCATGGACCGGAGGGGAAAAACTGTTTTTT.